Listed below are T cell receptor beta chains from one sample, sequenced in a study of STAT3 mutations in large granular lymphocyte leukemia. The table came from immunoSEQ multiplex PCR; TCRdb's copy has only in-frame clones and leaves some out. The sample yields 13,000 or so clones, about 88% seen once. Source material: PBMCs. The receptors here all came from a human donor with T large granular lymphocyte leukemia. Some clones in this sample may be carry-over from other donors' samples. Both conserved end residues are part of each CDR3. The order of the fields is V gene, CDR3 length, D gene, J gene, clone size, CDR3 DNA, CDR3 protein. D genes are given only for firm matches. The size field is filled for only some rows; it gives once, few, many or a size class.

V gene: TRBV28
CDR3 length: 15
D gene: NA
J gene: TRBJ1-3
clone size: NA
CDR3 DNA: TGTGCCAGCAGTTACGACAGTTACTCTGGAAACACCATATATTTT
CDR3 protein: CASSYDSYSGNTIYF

V gene: TRBV29-1
CDR3 length: 14
D gene: NA
J gene: TRBJ1-2
clone size: NA
CDR3 DNA: TGCAGCGTTGAAGTCACGGGGGGGGCAGGTGGCTACACCTTC
CDR3 protein: CSVEVTGGAGGYTF

V gene: TRBV5-1
CDR3 length: 13
D gene: NA
J gene: TRBJ1-6
clone size: NA
CDR3 DNA: TGCGCCAGCAGCTTGGTGGGGAATTCACCCCTCCACTTT
CDR3 protein: CASSLVGNSPLHF

V gene: TRBV5-5
CDR3 length: 13
D gene: NA
J gene: TRBJ2-5
clone size: NA
CDR3 DNA: TGTGCCAGCAGCTTCACCCCTCAAGAGACCCAGTACTTC
CDR3 protein: CASSFTPQETQYF

V gene: TRBV28
CDR3 length: 15
D gene: NA
J gene: TRBJ1-1
clone size: NA
CDR3 DNA: TGTGCCAGCAGTCCCCCGGGCCTCATGAACACTGAAGCTTTCTTT
CDR3 protein: CASSPPGLMNTEAFF

V gene: TRBV19
CDR3 length: 17
D gene: NA
J gene: TRBJ1-5
clone size: few
CDR3 DNA: TGTGCCAGTAGTAGTCCCGCAGGGCCATATAGCAATCAGCCCCAGCATTTT
CDR3 protein: CASSSPAGPYSNQPQHF

V gene: TRBV6-6
CDR3 length: 13
D gene: NA
J gene: TRBJ1-1
clone size: NA
CDR3 DNA: TGTGCCAGCAGTTATACGGGGATCACTGAAGCTTTCTTT
CDR3 protein: CASSYTGITEAFF

V gene: TRBV27
CDR3 length: 14
D gene: TRBD1
J gene: TRBJ1-1
clone size: NA
CDR3 DNA: TGTGCCAGCAGTTACTCTACAGGGGCCACTGAAGCTTTCTTT
CDR3 protein: CASSYSTGATEAFF

V gene: TRBV4-1
CDR3 length: 13
D gene: NA
J gene: TRBJ1-2
clone size: few
CDR3 DNA: TGCGCCAGCAGCCAAGAAAGTTACTATGGCTACACCTTC
CDR3 protein: CASSQESYYGYTF

V gene: TRBV19
CDR3 length: 17
D gene: NA
J gene: TRBJ1-1
clone size: NA
CDR3 DNA: TGTGCCAGTAGCCCGCGGGACACCTTTCGATGGAACACTGAAGCTTTCTTT
CDR3 protein: CASSPRDTFRWNTEAFF

V gene: TRBV15
CDR3 length: 12
D gene: NA
J gene: TRBJ1-1
clone size: NA
CDR3 DNA: TGTGCCACCTACGGAGATAACACTGAAGCTTTCTTT
CDR3 protein: CATYGDNTEAFF

V gene: TRBV5-1
CDR3 length: 17
D gene: TRBD2
J gene: TRBJ2-7
clone size: NA
CDR3 DNA: TGCGCCAGCAGCTTGGGCCAGCAACTAGCGGGATACTACGAGCAGTACTTC
CDR3 protein: CASSLGQQLAGYYEQYF